The 8 T cell receptor beta chains in this list originate from one sample, sequenced in a study of blood T cell repertoires in COVID-19. Clones were sequenced by immunoSEQ multiplex PCR, and TCRdb holds only the in-frame ones, with some missing. The sample has 250,000 to 350,000 clones, about 91% seen once. What was sequenced was peripheral blood. The receptors come from a woman aged 60-70 years with acute or convalescent COVID-19.

The chain uses TRBV19 and TRBJ1-4; 9 positions match TRBD1. This CDR3 has 14 amino acids. V lost 5 bases, J lost 7 bases, and 5 bases stayed unmatched. Germline V CDR1 and CDR2: LNHDA, SQIVND (reference sequence). In DNA, the CDR3 is TGTGCCAGTAGTCCGGACAGGGGAAGTGAAAAACTGTTTTTT. Protein sequence: CASSPDRGSEKLFF.

A single count supports this clone. The V call is TRBV7-2, the J call TRBJ2-2, with TRBD1 matching over 8 bases. Germline lookup yields CDR1 SGHTA and CDR2 FQGNSA. The trim removed 0 bases at V and 4 bases at J, leaving 4 bases unmatched. The CDR3 length is 16 residues. CDR3 coding DNA: TGTGCCAGCAGCTTAGCGAACAGGGGGACCACCGGGGAGCTGTTTTTT. Protein: CASSLANRGTTGELFF.

The chain is built from TRBV7-2 and TRBJ2-5; unclear D gene. The CDR3 spans 16 residues. Trimming stripped 1 base from V and 0 bases from J, with 12 bases between. Germline V gene sequence: CDR1 SGHTA, CDR2 FQGNSA. The CDR3, as DNA: TGTGCCAGCAGCTTAGTCGGGTCGAGCCACCAAGAGACCCAGTACTTC. Residues: CASSLVGSSHQETQYF.

This rearrangement joins TRBV28 to TRBJ1-2; D is unclear. The length of the CDR3 is 14 residues. The germline V gene encodes CDR1 MDHEN and CDR2 SYDVKM. The V end lost 6 bases, the J end lost 2 bases, and 13 bases lay between the germline ends. CDR3 coding DNA: TGTGCCAGCAGGCCTGGAGGGTACAACTATGGCTACACCTTC. The encoded protein is CASRPGGYNYGYTF.

The rearrangement joins TRBV29-1 to TRBJ2-2; TRBD2 agrees at 11 bases. The CDR3 covers 15 residues. Germline lookup yields CDR1 SQVTM and CDR2 ANQGSEA. The trim removed 5 bases at V and 5 bases at J, leaving 7 bases unmatched. In DNA form, the CDR3 reads TGCAGCGTTCGCTCCGGGACTAGCGGTACCGGGGAGCTGTTTTTT. Translation: CSVRSGTSGTGELFF.

This chain links TRBV27 with TRBJ2-7; TRBD1 agrees at 10 bases. The germline CDR1 and CDR2 sequences are MNHEY and SMNVEV (reference sequence). After removal of 5 bases from V and 3 bases from J, the junction contained 16 bases not matched to a gene. The CDR3 runs 18 residues. CDR3 DNA sequence: TGTGCCAGCAGTCCCTTACTTGGGACAGGGGCCCTTAACTACGAGCAGTACTTC. It translates to CASSPLLGTGALNYEQYF.

This clone has a single count. V gene TRBV27 combines with J gene TRBJ1-1, with TRBD1 matching 7 bases. There are 17 residues in the CDR3. Germline V gene sequence: CDR1 MNHEY, CDR2 SMNVEV (reference sequence). The V segment lost 5 bases and the J segment 4 bases; nucleotides outside the gene matches: 16. CDR3 coding DNA: TGTGCCAGCAGTACCCCAGGGGGAGCGGGGGTATTCACTGAAGCTTTCTTT. Translating it yields CASSTPGGAGVFTEAFF.

The V call is TRBV10-3, the J call TRBJ1-2, with a tentative D call TRBD1 (6 bases). V gave up 6 bases and J gave up 8 bases, with 13 bases separating them. Germline values: CDR1 ENHRY, CDR2 SYGVKD. This CDR3 has 12 residues. The CDR3 DNA is TGTGCCATCAGGACGGCAGGGGACGGCTACACCTTC. Its protein is CAIRTAGDGYTF.